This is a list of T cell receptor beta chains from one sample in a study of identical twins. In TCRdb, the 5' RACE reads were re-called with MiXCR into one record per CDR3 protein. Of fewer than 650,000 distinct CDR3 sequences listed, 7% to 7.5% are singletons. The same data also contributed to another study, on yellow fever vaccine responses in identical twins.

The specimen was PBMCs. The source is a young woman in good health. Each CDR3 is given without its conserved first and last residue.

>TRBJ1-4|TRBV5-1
ASSTAGSTNEKLF
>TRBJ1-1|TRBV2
ASSEAAIMNTEAF
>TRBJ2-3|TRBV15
ATSSSILVGTDTQY
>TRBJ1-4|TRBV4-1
ASSRNMDRATNEKLF
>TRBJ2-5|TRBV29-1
SVHSGRTQETQY
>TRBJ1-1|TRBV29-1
SLKSGREDRVNTEAF
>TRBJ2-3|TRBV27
ASSPGGGWYGTDTQY
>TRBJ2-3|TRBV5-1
ASSLESQGDTQY
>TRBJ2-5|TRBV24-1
ATSDPRGQETQY
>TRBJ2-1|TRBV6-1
ASRATISSYNEQF
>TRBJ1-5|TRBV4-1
ASSSRQGPGLYQPQH
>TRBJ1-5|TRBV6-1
ASSPRGTGAYQPQH
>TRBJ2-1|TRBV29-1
SLRTGTVTYNEQF
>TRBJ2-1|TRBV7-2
ATKPGQTYNEQF
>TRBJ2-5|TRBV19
ASSIGASGRGETQY
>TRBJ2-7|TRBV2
ASSELAGGPEQY
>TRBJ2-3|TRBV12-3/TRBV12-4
ASKTGSPDTQY
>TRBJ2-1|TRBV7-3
ASSFAGGAYNEQF
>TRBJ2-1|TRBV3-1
ASSHRLAGYNEQF
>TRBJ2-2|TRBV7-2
ASSSSGTTGELF
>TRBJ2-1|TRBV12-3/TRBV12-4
ASSLAGTSGSIEQF
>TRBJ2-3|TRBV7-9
ASSLALERGLSDTQY
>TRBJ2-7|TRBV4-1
ASSQQPWTGGVVSEQY
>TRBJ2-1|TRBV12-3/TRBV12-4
ASSLQGSYNAQF
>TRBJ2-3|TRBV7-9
ASGLAGGPSTDTQY
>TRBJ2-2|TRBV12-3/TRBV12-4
ASSLAGGRGGELF
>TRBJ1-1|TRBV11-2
ASRSGPEAF
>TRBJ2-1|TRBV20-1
SARAGIDEQF
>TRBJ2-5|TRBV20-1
SASGNQETQY
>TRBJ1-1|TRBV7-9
ASSTTTGGTEAF
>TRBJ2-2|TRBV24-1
ATSDLWTSNTGELF
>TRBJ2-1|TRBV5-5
AMGSGLAGGEQF
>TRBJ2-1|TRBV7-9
ASSLEWDRGSGEQF
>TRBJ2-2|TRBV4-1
ASSQDGRNTGELF
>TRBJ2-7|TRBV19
ASSIDVQQSEQY
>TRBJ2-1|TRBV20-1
SASIQRENNEQF
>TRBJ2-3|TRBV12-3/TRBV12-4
ASRRSGDTQY
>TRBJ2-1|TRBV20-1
SARRLAGTYNEQF
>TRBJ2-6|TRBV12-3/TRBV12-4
ASSFLRQGASGANVLT
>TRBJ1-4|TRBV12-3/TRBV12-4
ASRDRGREKLF
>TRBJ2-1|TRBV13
ASSNGLATDEQF
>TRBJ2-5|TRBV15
ATSWRLAGGETQY
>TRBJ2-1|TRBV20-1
SAFIAGGAYNEQF
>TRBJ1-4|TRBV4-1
ASSQVTGSNEKLF
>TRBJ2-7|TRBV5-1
ASSFQVNYEQY